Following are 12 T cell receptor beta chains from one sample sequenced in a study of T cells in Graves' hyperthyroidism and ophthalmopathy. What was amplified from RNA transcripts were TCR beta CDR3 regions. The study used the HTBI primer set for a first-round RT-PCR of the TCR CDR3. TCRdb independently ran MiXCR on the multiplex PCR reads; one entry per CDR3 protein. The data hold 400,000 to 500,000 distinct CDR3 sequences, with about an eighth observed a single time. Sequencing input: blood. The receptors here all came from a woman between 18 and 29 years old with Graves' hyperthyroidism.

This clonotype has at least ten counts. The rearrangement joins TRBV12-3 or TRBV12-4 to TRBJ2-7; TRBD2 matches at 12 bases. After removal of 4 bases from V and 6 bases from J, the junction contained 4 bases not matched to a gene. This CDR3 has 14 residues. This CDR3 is CASSSSGRAGEQYF. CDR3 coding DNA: TGTGCCAGCAGTTCTAGCGGGAGGGCCGGCGAGCAGTACTTC.

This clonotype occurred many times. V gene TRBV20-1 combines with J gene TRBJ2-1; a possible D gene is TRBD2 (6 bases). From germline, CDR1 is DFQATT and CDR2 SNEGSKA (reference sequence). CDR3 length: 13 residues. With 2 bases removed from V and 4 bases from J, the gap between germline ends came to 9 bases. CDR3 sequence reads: CSARPGLYNEQFF. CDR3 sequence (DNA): TGCAGTGCTAGACCGGGACTGTACAATGAGCAGTTCTTC.

CDR3 protein: CARPVPPKRTEAFF. CDR3 nucleotide sequence: TGTGCTCGGCCAGTGCCCCCCAAAAGAACTGAAGCTTTCTTT. This rearrangement joins TRBV12-5 to TRBJ1-1, with D hard to call. With 11 bases removed from V and 5 bases from J, the gap between germline ends came to 21 bases. CDR1 and CDR2 from the germline V gene are LGHNT and FRNRAP. This CDR3 region has 14 residues.

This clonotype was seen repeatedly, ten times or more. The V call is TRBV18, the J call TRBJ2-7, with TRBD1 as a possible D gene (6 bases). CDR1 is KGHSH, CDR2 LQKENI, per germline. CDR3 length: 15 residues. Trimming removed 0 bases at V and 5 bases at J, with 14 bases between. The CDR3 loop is CASSPPGATYHEQYF. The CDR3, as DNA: TGTGCCAGCTCACCACCGGGGGCGACGTACCACGAGCAGTACTTC.

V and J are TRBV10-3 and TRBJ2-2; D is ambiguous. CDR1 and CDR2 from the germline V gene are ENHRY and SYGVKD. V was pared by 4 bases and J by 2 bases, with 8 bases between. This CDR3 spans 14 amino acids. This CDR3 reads CAISGGPNTGELFF. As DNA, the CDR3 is TGTGCCATCAGTGGCGGTCCAAACACCGGGGAGCTGTTTTTT.

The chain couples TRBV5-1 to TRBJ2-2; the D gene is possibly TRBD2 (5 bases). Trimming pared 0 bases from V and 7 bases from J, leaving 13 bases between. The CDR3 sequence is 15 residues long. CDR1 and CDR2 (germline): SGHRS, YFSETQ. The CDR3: CASSLGLRVGGELFF. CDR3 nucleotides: TGCGCCAGCAGCTTGGGCCTGAGGGTAGGCGGGGAGCTGTTTTTT.

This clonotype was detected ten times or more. In DNA, the CDR3 is TGTGCCAGCAGTCCGCCTAGTTTCTCCAACACAGATACGCAGTATTTT. Translation: CASSPPSFSNTDTQYF. This sequence joins TRBV12-3 or TRBV12-4 and TRBJ2-3; D gene ambiguous. Trimming cost V 5 bases and J 2 bases, with 17 bases left between them. This CDR3 is built from 16 residues.

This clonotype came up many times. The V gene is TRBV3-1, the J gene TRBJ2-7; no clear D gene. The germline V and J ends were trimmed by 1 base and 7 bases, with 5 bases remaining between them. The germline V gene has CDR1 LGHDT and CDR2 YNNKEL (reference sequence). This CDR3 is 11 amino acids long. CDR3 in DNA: TGTGCCAGCAGCCAAGGGACGGAGCAGTACTTC. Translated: CASSQGTEQYF.

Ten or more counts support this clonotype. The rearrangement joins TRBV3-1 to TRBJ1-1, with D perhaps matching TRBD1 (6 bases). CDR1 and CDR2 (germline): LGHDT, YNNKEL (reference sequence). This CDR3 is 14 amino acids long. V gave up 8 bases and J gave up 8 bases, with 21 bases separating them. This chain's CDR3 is CASRRGELDREAFF. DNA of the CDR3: TGTGCCAGCCGAAGAGGGGAATTGGACAGAGAAGCTTTCTTT.

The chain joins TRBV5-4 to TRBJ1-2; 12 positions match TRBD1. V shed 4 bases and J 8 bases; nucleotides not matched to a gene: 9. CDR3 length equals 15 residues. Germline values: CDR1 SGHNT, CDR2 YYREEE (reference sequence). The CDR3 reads CASSIPGTGGAGYTF. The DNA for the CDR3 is TGTGCCAGCAGCATCCCCGGGACAGGGGGCGCAGGCTACACCTTC.

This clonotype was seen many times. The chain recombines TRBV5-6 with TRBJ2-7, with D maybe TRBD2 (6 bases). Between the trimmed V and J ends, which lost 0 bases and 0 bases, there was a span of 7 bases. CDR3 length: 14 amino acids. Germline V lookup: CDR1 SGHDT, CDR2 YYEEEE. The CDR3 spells CASSLVDYSYEQYF. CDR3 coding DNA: TGTGCCAGCAGCTTGGTGGACTACTCCTACGAGCAGTACTTC.

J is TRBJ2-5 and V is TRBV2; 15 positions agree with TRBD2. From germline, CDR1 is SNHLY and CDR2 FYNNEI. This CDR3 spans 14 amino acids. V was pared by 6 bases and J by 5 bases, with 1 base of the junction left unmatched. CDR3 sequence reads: CASRGTSGRETQYF. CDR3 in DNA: TGTGCCAGCAGGGGGACTAGCGGGAGGGAGACCCAGTACTTC. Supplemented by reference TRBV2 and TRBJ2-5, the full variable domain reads EPEVTQTPSHQVTQMGQEVILRCVPISNHLYFYWYRQILGQKVEFLVSFYNNEISEKSEIFDDQFSVERPDGSNFTLKIRSTKLEDSAMYFCASRGTSGRETQYFGPGTRLLVL.